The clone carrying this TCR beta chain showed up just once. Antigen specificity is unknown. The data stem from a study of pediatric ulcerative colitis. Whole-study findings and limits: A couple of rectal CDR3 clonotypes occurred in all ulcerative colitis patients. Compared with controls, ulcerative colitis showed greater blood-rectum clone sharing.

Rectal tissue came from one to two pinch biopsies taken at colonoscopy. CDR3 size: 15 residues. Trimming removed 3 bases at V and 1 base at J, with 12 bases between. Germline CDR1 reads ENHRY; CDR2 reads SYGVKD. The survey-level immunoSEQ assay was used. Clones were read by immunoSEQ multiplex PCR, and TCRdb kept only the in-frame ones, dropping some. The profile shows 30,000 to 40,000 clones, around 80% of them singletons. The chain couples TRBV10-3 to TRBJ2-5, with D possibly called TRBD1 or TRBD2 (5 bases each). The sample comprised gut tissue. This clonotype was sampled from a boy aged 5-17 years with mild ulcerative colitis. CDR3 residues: CAISDMGVAQETQYF. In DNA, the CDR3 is TGTGCCATCAGTGATATGGGGGTCGCCCAAGAGACCCAGTACTTC.